The subject of this entry is one TCR beta chain. Unique molecular identifiers were present on the cDNA, which also gained a universal primer site by template switching. Each CDR3 protein gets one entry after TCRdb re-called the 5' RACE reads with MiXCR. The data show approximately 500,000 distinct CDR3 sequences, roughly 15% seen once. The sample is drawn from a study of identical twins. V was pared by 1 base and J by 0 bases, with 9 bases between. Germline assignment: CDR1 SEHNR and CDR2 FQNEAQ (reference sequence). This CDR3 has 16 amino acids. The same data also went into a second study, on yellow fever vaccine responses in identical twins.

The rearrangement joins TRBV7-9 to TRBJ2-2; D might be TRBD2 (5 bases). This clonotype originated in a young woman in good health. Material for sequencing was CD4+ T cells sorted from blood. The DNA for the CDR3 is TGTGCCAGCAGCTTAGGGACTGCCGCGAACACCGGGGAGCTGTTTTTT. Translation gives CASSLGTAANTGELFF.